The present T cell receptor beta chain was sequenced within a study of metastatic and nonmetastatic thyroid tumors. About the study: Repertoires of blood and of tissue (tumor or nodule) from malignant and benign thyroid patients were compared.

Authors' data handling: Building a distant-metastasis classifier for papillary thyroid cancer drew on CDR3 differences across clinicopathological groups. TCRdb re-analyzed the PCR reads using MiXCR. TCRdb, rather than the study authors, made the V and J calls. The sample lists approximately 17,000 clones, 27% seen once, with approximately 13% in the top ten. The V and J ends lost 1 base and 10 bases respectively, with 10 bases between them. CDR1 is MNHEY, CDR2 SVGEGT, per germline. The CDR3 extends over 12 amino acids. Only a few counts were recorded for this clone. All patients reached thyroid surgery having received no treatment beforehand.

The sequence was obtained from a female donor with papillary thyroid cancer or a benign thyroid nodule (not recorded which). Some clones in this sample may be carry-over from other donors' samples. The sequenced sample consisted of adjacent normal tissue. The gene calls are TRBV6-2 or TRBV6-3 and TRBJ1-1, with a weak D call TRBD1 (5 bases). The CDR3, as DNA: TGTGCCAGCAGTTACTGGGGGTCGAGAGCTTTCTTT. Its protein product is CASSYWGSRAFF.